Each of the 17 T cell receptor beta chains below was sequenced from the same sample in a study of OX40 agonist ivuxolimab in advanced cancers. Profiled with immunoSEQ multiplex PCR; TCRdb holds only in-frame clones, not every one. Of some 60,000 clones in the sample, 86% are singletons; the top ten hold roughly 0.99%. The material was CD4+ or CD8+ T cells sorted from blood, obtained in a trial of the OX40 agonist ivuxolimab. These receptors all come from an adult with an advanced solid tumor such as melanoma, head and neck, liver or kidney cancer.

J is TRBJ1-5 and V is TRBV10-3; weak D call: TRBD1 (5 bases). V shed 3 bases and J shed 1 base, with 7 bases lying between them. This CDR3 contains 14 residues. CDR1 is ENHRY and CDR2 is SYGVKD in the germline V gene. CDR3 DNA: TGTGCCATCAGTGATGGGACGAGCAATCAGCCCCAGCATTTT. Protein sequence: CAISDGTSNQPQHF.

This chain links TRBV6-1 with TRBJ2-7; 7 bases align to TRBD2. The junction had 12 bases not matched to a gene; V was cut back by 8 bases and J by 5 bases. Germline V gene data show CDR1 as MNHNS and CDR2 as SASEGT. The CDR3 consists of 14 residues. The CDR3 region is CASLLAGETDEQYF. DNA of the CDR3: TGTGCCAGCCTCCTCGCGGGGGAGACGGACGAGCAGTACTTC.

This chain links TRBV5-8 with TRBJ1-5; D may be TRBD1 (5 bases). In germline, CDR1 is SGHTS, CDR2 YDEGEE. The V end was cut by 7 bases, the J end by 0 bases, with 8 bases between. The CDR3 length is 13 residues. CDR3 amino acids: CASPGGSNQPQHF. The CDR3 bases are TGTGCCAGCCCCGGGGGTAGCAATCAGCCCCAGCATTTT.

The chain is built from TRBV5-1 and TRBJ2-5; perhaps TRBD2 as D (6 bases). Germline loops: CDR1 SGHRS, CDR2 YFSETQ. V lost 1 base and J lost 5, with 12 bases in between. CDR3 size: 14 residues. The CDR3 bases are TGCGCCAGCAGCTTGATAGCGGCCTCGGAGACCCAGTACTTC. The encoded protein is CASSLIAASETQYF.

The chain uses TRBV19 and TRBJ2-5; D possibly corresponds to TRBD2 (5 bases). Per the germline V gene, CDR1 is LNHDA and CDR2 is SQIVND (reference sequence). V was trimmed by 6 bases and J by 5 bases, leaving 19 bases between them. The CDR3 loop spans 15 amino acids. The CDR3 reads CASSLRRLRDETQYF. The CDR3 region has the DNA TGTGCCAGTAGCTTAAGAAGATTGAGGGATGAGACCCAGTACTTC.

The chain has TRBV5-1 and TRBJ1-5; D remains unclear. Germline V gene sequence: CDR1 SGHRS, CDR2 YFSETQ. There are 13 residues in the CDR3. Trimming stripped 5 bases from V and 4 bases from J, with 10 bases between. The CDR3 spells CASRYDRNQPQHF. As DNA, the CDR3 is TGCGCCAGCAGATATGACCGAAATCAGCCCCAGCATTTT. Filled out from reference TRBV5-1 and TRBJ1-5, the complete variable domain reads KAGVTQTPRYLIKTRGQQVTLSCSPISGHRSVSWYQQTPGQGLQFLFEYFSETQRNKGNFPGRFSGRQFSNSRSEMNVSTLELGDSALYLCASRYDRNQPQHFGDGTRLSIL.

The CDR3 nucleotides are TGTGCCAGCAGCTTAGAAGCCTACAATGAGCAGTTCTTC. This sequence encodes CASSLEAYNEQFF. The V call is TRBV7-9, the J call TRBJ2-1; D gene uncertain. The CDR3 consists of 13 residues. Germline CDR1 SEHNR, CDR2 FQNEAQ (reference sequence). The V and J ends lost 1 base and 2 bases respectively, with 3 bases between them.

The chain recombines TRBV7-6 with TRBJ2-7; D gene unclear. V was shortened by 0 bases and J by 0 bases, with 18 bases between the two germline ends. The CDR3 runs 18 residues. Per germline, CDR1 SGHVS and CDR2 FNYEAQ. For the CDR3, the DNA is TGTGCCAGCAGCTTAGCTCCCCCTGGGCAGACCAGCTCCTACGAGCAGTACTTC. This sequence encodes CASSLAPPGQTSSYEQYF.

This clone was recorded many times. The V gene is TRBV27, the J gene TRBJ2-2; D is perhaps TRBD2 (6 bases). This CDR3 spans 16 amino acids. V was pared by 0 bases and J by 6 bases, with 14 bases between. The germline V gene encodes CDR1 MNHEY and CDR2 SMNVEV (reference sequence). The CDR3 DNA reads TGTGCCAGCAGTTTATCTTCGGGACTGGGGTCCGGGGAGCTGTTTTTT. Encoded protein: CASSLSSGLGSGELFF.

The J gene is TRBJ1-5, the V gene TRBV28, with D hard to call. This CDR3 is 14 amino acids long. V shed 5 bases and J shed 5 bases, with 13 bases lying between them. Germline V gives CDR1 MDHEN, CDR2 SYDVKM. The CDR3 DNA sequence: TGTGCCAGCAGTCCACGCCAGGCCGATCAGCCCCAGCATTTT. Its protein product is CASSPRQADQPQHF.

This rearrangement joins TRBV6-6 to TRBJ2-7, with D uncertain. The V end was cut by 2 bases, the J end by 4 bases, with 6 bases between. The CDR3 extends over 12 amino acids. Germline CDR1 MNHNY, CDR2 SVGAGI (reference sequence). This chain's CDR3 is CASSYAEYEQYF. The CDR3 nucleotides read TGTGCCAGCAGTTACGCTGAGTACGAGCAGTACTTC.

The V and J genes are TRBV27 and TRBJ2-1, with 13 positions matching TRBD2. The CDR3 is 18 residues long. Germline V gene lookup returns CDR1 MNHEY and CDR2 SMNVEV (reference sequence). J gave up 0 bases and V 6 bases, and 8 bases lay outside the gene matches. Written as DNA, the CDR3 is TGTGCCAGCAGCCCGGGACTAGCGGGAACCTACTCCTACAATGAGCAGTTCTTC. Translated: CASSPGLAGTYSYNEQFF.

The chain carries TRBV7-3 and TRBJ2-3; D may be TRBD2 (5 bases). V lost 1 base, J lost 5 bases, and 7 bases lay in between. CDR1 SGHTA and CDR2 FQGTGA come from the germline V gene. The CDR3 sequence is 13 residues long. CDR3 in amino acids: CASSLKRGDTQYF. DNA for the CDR3: TGTGCCAGCAGCTTAAAACGGGGAGATACGCAGTATTTT. The variable domain in full, completed from reference TRBV7-3 and TRBJ2-3, reads GAGVSQTPSNKVTEKGKYVELRCDPISGHTALYWYRQSLGQGPEFLIYFQGTGAADDSGLPNDRFFAVRPEGSVSTLKIQRTERGDSAVYLCASSLKRGDTQYFGPGTRLTVL.

In regard to this clone: Other DNA sequences in the sample encode the same CDR3. The chain couples TRBV28 to TRBJ2-7, with no clear D. Germline V gene sequence: CDR1 MDHEN, CDR2 SYDVKM. V was pared by 6 bases and J by 4 bases, with 7 bases between. The CDR3 loop spans 11 amino acids. CDR3 nucleotides: TGTGCCAGCAGCCTTCAATACGAGCAGTACTTC. Amino acids: CASSLQYEQYF.

This sequence joins TRBV11-3 and TRBJ1-1; D uncertain. The V end was cut by 3 bases, the J end by 5 bases, with 10 bases between. The germline V gene encodes CDR1 SGHNT and CDR2 YENEEA. The CDR3 contains 13 residues. The CDR3: CASSLRLQTEAFF. The CDR3 DNA sequence: TGTGCCAGCAGCTTGCGTTTACAGACTGAAGCTTTCTTT. Using reference TRBV11-3 and TRBJ1-1 for the parts outside the CDR3, the full variable domain is EAGVVQSPRYKIIEKKQPVAFWCNPISGHNTLYWYLQNLGQGPELLIRYENEEAVDDSQLPKDRFSAERLKGVDSTLKIQPAELGDSAVYLCASSLRLQTEAFFGQGTRLTVV.

The rearrangement joins TRBV7-2 to TRBJ1-1; D uncertain. Trimming removed 1 base at V and 1 base at J, with 13 bases between. CDR1 and CDR2 (germline): SGHTA, FQGNSA. CDR3 size: 16 residues. CDR3 residues: CASSLVTGSGNTEAFF. In nucleotides, the CDR3 is TGTGCCAGCAGCTTAGTGACTGGGTCAGGGAACACTGAAGCTTTCTTT.

V and J are TRBV5-4 and TRBJ2-1; TRBD2 matches at 10 bases. The germline gives CDR1 SGHNT, CDR2 YYREEE (reference sequence). With 4 bases clipped from V and 4 bases from J, the junction kept 8 bases outside the gene matches. CDR3 length: 16 amino acids. In nucleotides, the CDR3 is TGTGCCAGCAGCGGCAGCGGGAGGGCCGGTTACAATGAGCAGTTCTTC. This gives the protein CASSGSGRAGYNEQFF.